The 30 T cell receptor beta chains reported below all come from one sample, sequenced in a study of T cell repertoires in cytomegalovirus infection. Their antigens are not known. TCRdb reprocessed the reads via MiXCR and lists one record per CDR3 protein. The table has fewer than 950,000 distinct CDR3 sequences, over 25% seen once. The sequencing here drew on cultured CD8+ T cells from PBMCs, taken from culture after CMV antigen stimulation. All receptors come from a human donor in good health (CMV status not recorded). Some clones in this sample may be carry-over from other donors' samples.

This chain joins TRBV7-6 and TRBJ1-2; D is undetermined. CDR1 SGHVS and CDR2 FNYEAQ come from the germline V gene. V lost 5 bases and J 8 bases, leaving 12 bases between the germline ends. The CDR3 runs to 12 residues. CDR3 protein: CASSPPIQGYTF. In DNA, the CDR3 is TGTGCCAGCAGCCCACCTATCCAAGGCTACACCTTC.

This clonotype was counted a few times. The chain is built from TRBV7-9 and TRBJ1-1; D remains unclear. The CDR3 runs to 10 residues. V lost 5 bases, J lost 10 bases, and 8 bases lay in between. Germline V gene data show CDR1 as SEHNR and CDR2 as FQNEAQ (reference sequence). The CDR3: CASSTTLAFF. The CDR3 region has the DNA TGTGCCAGCAGCACAACATTAGCTTTCTTT. Complete variable domain (other parts from reference TRBV7-9 and TRBJ1-1): DTGVSQNPRHKITKRGQNVTFRCDPISEHNRLYWYRQTLGQGPEFLTYFQNEAQLEKSRLLSDRFSAERPKGSFSTLEIQRTEQGDSAMYLCASSTTLAFFGQGTRLTVV.

The table lists this clonotype with a few counts. The V gene is TRBV6-1, the J gene TRBJ2-1; no clear D. Trimming shortened V by 7 bases and J by 8 bases, and 6 bases separated the two germline ends. Germline values: CDR1 MNHNS, CDR2 SASEGT. This CDR3 comprises 10 residues. CDR3 protein: CASMRYEQFF. The CDR3 nucleotides read TGTGCCAGCATGAGGTATGAGCAGTTCTTC.

In this sample, this clonotype turned up a few times. This chain connects TRBV6-1 to TRBJ1-5, with a weak D call TRBD1 (6 bases). V shed 7 bases and J shed 1 base, with 11 bases lying between them. CDR1 and CDR2 (germline): MNHNS, SASEGT. This CDR3 region has 14 residues. CDR3 residues: CASTLDRSNQPQHF. DNA for the CDR3: TGTGCCAGCACCTTAGACAGGAGCAATCAGCCCCAGCATTTT.

This clonotype was counted at least ten times. The CDR3 DNA reads as TGTGCCAGCAGTGAATGGGTGGAGCAGTACTTC. This encodes CASSEWVEQYF. V gene TRBV2 combines with J gene TRBJ2-7; D call uncertain. This CDR3 has 11 amino acids. V was clipped by 2 bases and J by 7 bases, with 6 bases between them. Germline lookup yields CDR1 SNHLY and CDR2 FYNNEI. The entire variable domain, with the rest obtained from reference TRBV2 and TRBJ2-7, is as follows: EPEVTQTPSHQVTQMGQEVILRCVPISNHLYFYWYRQILGQKVEFLVSFYNNEISEKSEIFDDQFSVERPDGSNFTLKIRSTKLEDSAMYFCASSEWVEQYFGPGTRLTVT.

This clonotype was picked up many times. This rearrangement joins TRBV7-9 to TRBJ1-2, with D perhaps matching TRBD1 (6 bases). V was cut by 4 bases and J by 3 bases, with 15 bases left in between. The CDR3 runs 15 residues. CDR1 and CDR2 (germline): SEHNR, FQNEAQ (reference sequence). CDR3 sequence reads: CASSSTGPRYYGYTF. The CDR3 coding sequence is TGTGCCAGCAGCTCGACAGGCCCTAGGTACTATGGCTACACCTTC.

This clonotype showed up many times. The chain carries TRBV6-1 and TRBJ1-5, with TRBD1 matching over 10 bases. Trimming removed 2 bases from V and 5 bases from J; junction bases left unmatched: 6. The CDR3 length is 16 residues. CDR1 is MNHNS and CDR2 is SASEGT in the germline V gene. The CDR3 loop reads CASSEWDRGLDQPQHF. As DNA, the CDR3 is TGTGCCAGCAGTGAATGGGACAGGGGATTGGATCAGCCCCAGCATTTT.

Note on this clonotype: One base away lies a much larger clone, so this may be a sequencing read error. The chain recombines TRBV7-6 with TRBJ1-1; D is unresolved. Germline V gene sequence: CDR1 SGHVS, CDR2 FNYEAQ. The CDR3 totals 13 residues. CDR3 region: CVSSDRVNTEAFF. Here the CDR3 DNA reads TGTGTCAGCAGCGATAGGGTGAACACTGAAGCTTTCTTT. Together with reference TRBV7-6 and TRBJ1-1, the CDR3 gives the full variable domain: GAGVSQSPRYKVTKRGQDVALRCDPISGHVSLYWYRQALGQGPEFLTYFNYEAQQDKSGLPNDRFSAERPEGSISTLTIQRTEQRDSAMYRCVSSDRVNTEAFFGQGTRLTVV.

V and J are TRBV11-2 and TRBJ2-5, with 11 positions matching TRBD2. Germline trimming cut 5 bases from V and 3 bases from J; bases unmatched to any gene: 8. This CDR3 region has 16 residues. Per the germline V gene, CDR1 is SGHAT and CDR2 is FQNNGV. The CDR3 sequence is CASSTWTSGWEETQYF. DNA of the CDR3: TGTGCCAGCAGCACCTGGACTAGCGGGTGGGAAGAGACCCAGTACTTC. Supplemented by reference TRBV11-2 and TRBJ2-5, the full variable domain reads EAGVAQSPRYKIIEKRQSVAFWCNPISGHATLYWYQQILGQGPKLLIQFQNNGVVDDSQLPKDRFSAERLKGVDSTLKIQPAKLEDSAVYLCASSTWTSGWEETQYFGPGTRLLVL.

In this sample, this clonotype turned up many times. This chain joins TRBV6-6 and TRBJ2-7; D uncertain. Per germline, CDR1 MNHNY and CDR2 SVGAGI (reference sequence). CDR3 size: 13 residues. V lost 2 bases, J lost 0 bases, and 5 bases lay in between. CDR3 nucleotide sequence: TGTGCCAGCAGTTACACGAGCTCCTACGAGCAGTACGTC. Amino acids: CASSYTSSYEQYV.

The chain is built from TRBV4-3 and TRBJ2-1; 7 positions agree with TRBD2. Trimming removed 0 bases from V and 3 bases from J; junction bases left unmatched: 5. Germline CDR1 reads LGHNA; CDR2 reads YSLEER. The CDR3 is made up of 16 amino acids. The CDR3 region has the DNA TGCGCCAGCAGCCAAGACGGGACTAACTTCTACAATGAGCAGTTCTTC. It specifies CASSQDGTNFYNEQFF.

The table lists this clonotype with a few counts. The chain combines TRBV12-3 or TRBV12-4 with TRBJ2-1, with D perhaps TRBD2 (5 bases). The CDR3 has 11 residues. With 6 bases removed from V and 11 bases from J, the gap between germline ends came to 11 bases. The chain's CDR3 is CASRAGDKQFF. CDR3 coding DNA: TGTGCCAGCAGGGCCGGGGATAAGCAGTTCTTC.

This clonotype has only a few counts. This sequence joins TRBV12-5 and TRBJ1-1; D is unresolved. Trimming removed 1 base from V and 4 bases from J, with 19 bases in between. The CDR3 runs to 17 residues. CDR1 and CDR2 (germline): LGHNT, FRNRAP. CDR3: CASGLDLAPTVATEAFF. The CDR3 DNA sequence: TGTGCTAGTGGTTTGGACCTGGCCCCCACAGTCGCCACTGAAGCTTTCTTT. The full variable domain, completed using reference TRBV12-5 and TRBJ1-1, is DARVTQTPRHKVTEMGQEVTMRCQPILGHNTVFWYRQTMMQGLELLAYFRNRAPLDDSGMPKDRFSAEMPDATLATLKIQPSEPRDSAVYFCASGLDLAPTVATEAFFGQGTRLTVV.

The V and J genes are TRBV15 and TRBJ2-5; 8 bases map to TRBD2. Germline CDR1 is LNHNV and CDR2 is YYDKDF (reference sequence). The CDR3 is made up of 14 amino acids. The V segment lost 8 bases and the J segment 1 base; nucleotides outside the gene matches: 6. CDR3 loop: CATVAGGLQETQYF. In DNA, the CDR3 is TGTGCCACCGTGGCGGGGGGCCTCCAAGAGACCCAGTACTTC.

This clonotype was counted only a few times. For the CDR3, the DNA is TGTGCCAGCAGCCCCTCGGGTCTTTACACCGGGGAGCTGTTTTTT. Translating it yields CASSPSGLYTGELFF. This rearrangement joins TRBV7-3 to TRBJ2-2; no reliable D call. This CDR3 is built from 15 residues. Germline V gene lookup returns CDR1 SGHTA and CDR2 FQGTGA. The V and J ends lost 5 bases and 3 bases respectively, with 13 bases between them.

This clonotype was recorded only once. At one end, the junction sequence differs from germline, possibly due to a read error. The chain has TRBV27 and TRBJ2-3, with D possibly being TRBD1 (5 bases). The CDR3 consists of 15 residues. Germline loops: CDR1 MNHEY, CDR2 SMNVEV (reference sequence). The CDR3 nucleotides are TGTGCCAGCAGTATATCGTCGCCGGACATCGATACGCAGTATTTT. This translates into CASSISSPDIDTQYF.

The CDR3 is CASLRSGFDEQFF. CDR3 nucleotides: TGTGCCAGCCTGCGATCAGGGTTCGATGAGCAGTTCTTC. The chain combines TRBV5-4 with TRBJ2-1, with D possibly being TRBD1 (5 bases). Germline CDR1 reads SGHNT; CDR2 reads YYREEE (reference sequence). This CDR3 is built from 13 residues. V lost 7 bases, J lost 8 bases, and 16 bases lay in between.

This clonotype came up a few times. The rearrangement uses TRBV7-9 and TRBJ2-1; 12 nucleotides match TRBD2. Losses at the gene ends were 9 bases for V and 8 bases for J; bases not matched to a gene: 29. The CDR3 runs 21 residues. Germline V gene lookup returns CDR1 SEHNR and CDR2 FQNEAQ (reference sequence). CDR3 sequence (DNA): TGTGCCAGTCCGGGACTAGCGGGTCCCGCCAGAAACTCTGGTGATAGCGATGAGCAGTTCTTC. Translated: CASPGLAGPARNSGDSDEQFF.

This rearrangement joins TRBV12-3 or TRBV12-4 to TRBJ2-7, with D possibly being TRBD1 (6 bases). The CDR3 has 15 residues. Between the trimmed V and J ends, which lost 1 base and 1 base, there was a span of 11 bases. The CDR3 region has the DNA TGTGCCAGCAGTTTAGAACAGGGATTATCCTACGAGCAGTACTTC. Protein: CASSLEQGLSYEQYF.

The V and J genes are TRBV5-1 and TRBJ1-4; TRBD1 is a possible D gene (5 bases). From germline, CDR1 is SGHRS and CDR2 YFSETQ. There are 16 residues in the CDR3. V was pared by 3 bases and J by 0 bases, with 12 bases between. CDR3 residues: CASSSGRSATNEKLFF. As DNA, the CDR3 is TGCGCCAGCAGCTCGGGACGGAGTGCAACTAATGAAAAACTGTTTTTT.

This clonotype was seen a few times. This CDR3 reads CASSERAGRTDTQYF. For the CDR3, the DNA is TGTGCCAGCAGCGAACGAGCGGGGCGCACAGATACGCAGTATTTT. This chain joins TRBV9 and TRBJ2-3; 7 bases map to TRBD2. This CDR3 is built from 15 residues. Trimming removed 3 bases from V and 1 base from J; junction bases left unmatched: 5. CDR1 SGDLS and CDR2 YYNGEE come from the germline V gene.

This clonotype turned up a few times. The chain is built from TRBV6-6 and TRBJ1-3; 7 bases are shared with TRBD1. The length of the CDR3 is 18 residues. The germline V gene encodes CDR1 MNHNY and CDR2 SVGAGI (reference sequence). V trimming: 1 base; J trimming: 5 bases; junction bases outside the gene matches: 14. CDR3 nucleotide sequence: TGTGCCAGCAGTTACTGGATTCTTGACAGGGATGTTAGAAACACCATATATTTT. Protein: CASSYWILDRDVRNTIYF.

The chain is built from TRBV5-5 and TRBJ1-1; tentatively, D is TRBD1 (6 bases). The V gene lost 4 bases and the J gene lost 6 bases, with 16 bases spanning the gap. The CDR3 is 14 residues long. Looked up from germline, CDR1 is SGHKS and CDR2 is YYEKEE (reference sequence). The CDR3 DNA reads TGTGCCAGCAGCCGCCTCGGACAGAATTCTGAAGCTTTCTTT. Translating gives CASSRLGQNSEAFF. The full variable domain, in which reference TRBV5-5 and TRBJ1-1 provide the parts outside the CDR3, is DAGVTQSPTHLIKTRGQQVTLRCSPISGHKSVSWYQQVLGQGPQFIFQYYEKEERGRGNFPDRFSARQFPNYSSELNVNALLLGDSALYLCASSRLGQNSEAFFGQGTRLTVV.

The chain combines TRBV27 with TRBJ2-7; no clear D gene. CDR3 length: 14 residues. Looked up from germline, CDR1 is MNHEY and CDR2 is SMNVEV (reference sequence). V dropped 6 bases and J dropped 5 bases, with 17 bases sitting between them. This chain's CDR3 is CASSPKVGWHEQYV. CDR3 coding DNA: TGTGCCAGCAGCCCAAAGGTAGGGTGGCACGAGCAGTACGTC.

The sample holds a few counts of this clonotype. This chain joins TRBV5-1 and TRBJ2-5; 10 bases are shared with TRBD2. The J segment lost 1 base and the V segment lost 3 bases, leaving 3 bases of the junction unmatched. The CDR3 extends over 15 amino acids. The V gene's germline CDR1 is SGHRS and CDR2 YFSETQ. The CDR3 loop is CASSSAGGRQETQYF. The CDR3 bases are TGCGCCAGCAGCTCAGCGGGGGGGCGCCAAGAGACCCAGTACTTC.

The table lists this clonotype with a few counts. As DNA, the CDR3 is TGTGCCAGCAGCAACGGGGACAGAGGCGTTAATCAGCCCCAGCATTTT. It translates to CASSNGDRGVNQPQHF. V gene TRBV7-9 combines with J gene TRBJ1-5; 7 bases are shared with TRBD1. With V trimmed by 5 bases and J by 4 bases, 11 bases remained unmatched. The CDR3 has 16 amino acids. Germline CDR1 reads SEHNR; CDR2 reads FQNEAQ (reference sequence).

This clonotype has at least ten counts. The chain is built from TRBV12-3 or TRBV12-4 and TRBJ1-1, with D perhaps TRBD1 (5 bases). The CDR3 runs to 13 residues. Trimming cost V 4 bases and J 7 bases, with 13 bases left between them. CDR3 in amino acids: CASSYGGSNEAFF. As DNA, the CDR3 is TGTGCCAGCAGTTATGGGGGGTCGAATGAAGCTTTCTTT.

This clonotype was recorded a few times. The chain employs TRBV6-2 or TRBV6-3 and TRBJ1-2; D is possibly TRBD1 (5 bases). CDR1 is MNHEY and CDR2 is SVGEGT in the germline V gene. Between the trimmed V and J ends, which lost 8 bases and 4 bases, there was a span of 17 bases. CDR3 length: 14 residues. The CDR3 sequence is CASGWDGAIYGYTF. CDR3 DNA sequence: TGTGCCAGCGGATGGGACGGGGCCATCTATGGCTACACCTTC.

This rearrangement joins TRBV4-1 to TRBJ2-1, with D possibly called TRBD1 or TRBD2 (5 bases each). The CDR3 has 17 residues. Per germline, CDR1 MGHRA and CDR2 YSYEKL. Trimming removed 0 bases at V and 7 bases at J, with 19 bases between. The CDR3 is CASSQDILGGRVNEQFF. As DNA, the CDR3 is TGCGCCAGCAGCCAAGATATCCTTGGGGGTAGAGTGAATGAGCAGTTCTTC.

This clonotype was seen at least ten times. This chain uses TRBV7-2 with TRBJ1-1, with TRBD1 identical over 8 bases. From germline, CDR1 is SGHTA and CDR2 FQGNSA. Trimming took 1 base from V and 4 from J; bases not matched to a gene: 2. The CDR3 contains 14 residues. CDR3 amino acids: CASSLDTGGTEAFF. The CDR3 DNA sequence: TGTGCCAGCAGCTTAGATACAGGGGGCACTGAAGCTTTCTTT.